This entry describes one T cell receptor beta chain. This sample was included in a study of blood T cell repertoires in COVID-19. Cohort 3 recovered donors had two negative PCRs, clearance, or symptom resolution. Libraries were prepared by immunoSEQ multiplex PCR; TCRdb keeps only in-frame clonotypes and omits some of them. The data show 150,000 to 200,000 clones, approximately 85% seen once. This sequence originates from a woman under 30 who had recovered from COVID-19. Sequenced sample: PBMCs or T cells enriched from blood (not recorded which).

CDR3 nucleotides: TGTGCCAGCAGTCCCCCCCTGGGGACAGGGCACGAGCAGTACTTC. As protein: CASSPPLGTGHEQYF. V and J are TRBV28 and TRBJ2-7; 9 nucleotides align to TRBD1. After removal of 5 bases from V and 5 bases from J, the junction contained 10 bases not matched to a gene. The CDR3 covers 15 residues. In germline, CDR1 is MDHEN, CDR2 SYDVKM.